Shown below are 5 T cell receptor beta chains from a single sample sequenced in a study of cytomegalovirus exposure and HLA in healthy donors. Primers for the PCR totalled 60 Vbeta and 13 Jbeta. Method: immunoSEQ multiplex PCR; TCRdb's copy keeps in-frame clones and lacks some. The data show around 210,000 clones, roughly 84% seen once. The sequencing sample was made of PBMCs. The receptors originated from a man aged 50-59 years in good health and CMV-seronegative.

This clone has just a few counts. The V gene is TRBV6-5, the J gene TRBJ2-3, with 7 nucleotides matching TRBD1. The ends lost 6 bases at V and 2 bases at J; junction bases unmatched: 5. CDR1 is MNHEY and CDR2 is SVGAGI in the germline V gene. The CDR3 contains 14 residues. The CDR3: CASSRDRLTDTQYF. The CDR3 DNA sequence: TGTGCCAGCAGCCGGGACAGACTCACAGATACGCAGTATTTT.

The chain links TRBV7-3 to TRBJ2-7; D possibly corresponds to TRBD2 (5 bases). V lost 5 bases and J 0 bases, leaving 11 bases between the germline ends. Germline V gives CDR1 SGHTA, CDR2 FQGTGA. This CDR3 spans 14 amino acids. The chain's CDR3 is CASSQDWGSYEQYF. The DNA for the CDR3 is TGTGCCAGCAGCCAGGACTGGGGCTCCTACGAGCAGTACTTC.

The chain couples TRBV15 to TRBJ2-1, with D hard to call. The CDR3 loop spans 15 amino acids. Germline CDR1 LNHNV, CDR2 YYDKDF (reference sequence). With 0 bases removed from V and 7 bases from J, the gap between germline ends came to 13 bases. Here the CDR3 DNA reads TGTGCCACCAGCAGAGATGGAGCTCCTACAAATGAGCAGTTCTTC. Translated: CATSRDGAPTNEQFF.

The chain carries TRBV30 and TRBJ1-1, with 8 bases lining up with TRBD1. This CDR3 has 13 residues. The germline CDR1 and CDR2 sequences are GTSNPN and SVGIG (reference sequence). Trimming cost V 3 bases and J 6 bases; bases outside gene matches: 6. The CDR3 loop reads CAWRTGAIAEAFF. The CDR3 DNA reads TGTGCCTGGAGGACAGGGGCGATCGCTGAAGCTTTCTTT.

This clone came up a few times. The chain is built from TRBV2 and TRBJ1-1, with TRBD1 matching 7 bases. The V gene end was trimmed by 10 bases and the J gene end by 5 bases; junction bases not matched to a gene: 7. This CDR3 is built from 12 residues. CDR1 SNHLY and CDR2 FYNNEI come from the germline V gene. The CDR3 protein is CAIPEGATEAFF. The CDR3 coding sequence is TGTGCCATCCCCGAGGGGGCTACTGAAGCTTTCTTT.